This T cell receptor (beta chain) was identified during a study of T cell repertoires in cytomegalovirus infection. The overall study: Selection of CMV epitopes for the study included recently identified HLA-C-restricted and well-studied HLA-B-restricted ones. CMV infection and matching HLA type were both indicated by public TCR beta signatures. Study observations and caveats: Cumulative public TCR beta family frequency identified carriers of CMV plus the relevant HLA.

Comments on this clonotype: Its antigen is not known.

TCRdb itself ran the reads through MiXCR, one entry per CDR3 protein. The sample lists hundreds of thousands of distinct CDR3 sequences, 30% to 35% seen once, with around a sixth in the top ten. Trimming left V 5 bases short and J 5 bases short, with 16 bases between. This CDR3 contains 15 residues. Germline V gene sequence: CDR1 SGHVS, CDR2 FQNEAQ. This TCR was sampled from a human donor in good health (CMV status not recorded). Some clones in this sample may be carry-over from other donors' samples. Source: cultured PBMCs, taken from culture after CMV antigen stimulation. The V gene is TRBV7-8, the J gene TRBJ2-4; a possible D gene is TRBD1 (6 bases). CDR3 DNA sequence: TGTGCCAGCAGCCCCCCGGGACATTCGGAAAACATTCAGTACTTC. It is translated as CASSPPGHSENIQYF.